This TCR beta chain stems from a study of technical replicates of blood from a handful of donors. The CDR3 is 11 amino acids. The germline gives CDR1 SGHRS, CDR2 YFSETQ. V lost 9 bases, J lost 7 bases, and 11 bases lay in between. Produced via immunoSEQ multiplex PCR; TCRdb's table is partial and in-frame only. This sample has 75,000 to 95,000 clones, with approximately 90% found just once. This chain links TRBV5-1 with TRBJ2-1, with D hard to call. Sequenced sample: T cells isolated from PBMCs. The source is a human donor in good health. CDR3 bases: TGCGCCACCGCGAGTGAGAATGAGCAGTTCTTC. Protein product: CATASENEQFF.